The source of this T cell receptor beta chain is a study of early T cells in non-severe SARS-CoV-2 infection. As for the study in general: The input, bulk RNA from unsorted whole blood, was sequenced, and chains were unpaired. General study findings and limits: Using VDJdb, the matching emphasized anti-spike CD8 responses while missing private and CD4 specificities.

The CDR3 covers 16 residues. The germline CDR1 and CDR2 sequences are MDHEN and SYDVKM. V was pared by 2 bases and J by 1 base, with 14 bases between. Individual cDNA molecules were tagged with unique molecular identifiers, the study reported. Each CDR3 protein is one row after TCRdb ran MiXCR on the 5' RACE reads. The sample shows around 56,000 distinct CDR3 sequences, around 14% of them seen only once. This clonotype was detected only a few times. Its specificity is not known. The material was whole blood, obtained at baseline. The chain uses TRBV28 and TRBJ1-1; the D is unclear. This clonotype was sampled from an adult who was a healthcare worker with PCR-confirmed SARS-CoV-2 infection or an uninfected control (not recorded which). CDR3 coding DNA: TGTGCCAGCAGTTTAAATCTTGGCATTGGGAACACTGAAGCTTTCTTT. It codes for CASSLNLGIGNTEAFF.